This record covers a single TCR beta chain. The data derive from a study of blood T cell repertoires in COVID-19. Study overall: In each case, the material was cDNA or gDNA derived from T cells, B-cell-depleted T cells, or PBMCs.

Authors' data handling: Reference gene primers were amplified, and this amplification served to estimate nucleated cell counts. Here immunoSEQ multiplex PCR was the method, and the copy in TCRdb shows in-frame clones only, minus some. V and J calls and clone size are as listed in that table; D and trimming were resolved from the DNA. Of some 40,000 clones detected, roughly 80% appear once; the ten largest clones hold over 8%. Looked up from germline, CDR1 is MNHEY and CDR2 is SVGAGI. The CDR3 totals 13 residues. Deletions cut 5 bases from V and 1 base from J, with 8 bases between. The sequenced sample was peripheral blood. This TCR came from a man between 60 and 75 years old in a cohort sampled during active COVID-19. The chain links TRBV6-5 to TRBJ2-5; D is perhaps TRBD1 (6 bases). The CDR3 DNA follows: TGTGCCAGCAGTACAGGGATCCAAGAGACCCAGTACTTC. It translates to CASSTGIQETQYF.